This TCR beta chain was retrieved from a study of patients and donors after allogeneic stem cell transplantation. The CDR3 is 15 residues long. Germline assignment: CDR1 MGHDK and CDR2 SYGVNS. The V and J ends lost 7 bases and 2 bases, in that order; junction bases with no gene match: 6. Each CDR3 protein is one row after TCRdb ran MiXCR on the RT-PCR reads. The sample includes about 960,000 distinct CDR3 sequences, 15% to 20% of them seen just once. This rearrangement joins TRBV25-1 to TRBJ2-1, with TRBD2 matching over 9 bases. The sequencing sample was made of blood, either unsorted or a sorted T cell fraction (not recorded which). This clonotype was sampled from a human donor who was either an allogeneic HSCT recipient or a stem cell or donor lymphocyte infusion donor (not recorded which). It is not recorded whose cells these are; they may come from a transplant donor. The chain's CDR3 is CASKTSGPPYNEQFF. The CDR3 DNA sequence: TGTGCCAGCAAGACTAGCGGACCACCCTACAATGAGCAGTTCTTC. Filled out from reference TRBV25-1 and TRBJ2-1, the complete variable domain reads EADIYQTPRYLVIGTGKKITLECSQTMGHDKMYWYQQDPGMELHLIHYSYGVNSTEKGDLSSESTVSRIRTEHFPLTLESARPSHTSQYLCASKTSGPPYNEQFFGPGTRLTVL.